The source of this TCR beta chain is a study of T cells after yellow fever vaccination. Each CDR3 protein gets one entry after TCRdb re-called the 5' RACE reads with MiXCR. The sample contains hundreds of thousands of distinct CDR3 sequences, 9% to 15% of which appear only once. With 5 bases clipped from V and 1 base from J, the junction kept 7 bases outside the gene matches. The germline gives CDR1 DFQATT, CDR2 SNEGSKA (reference sequence). CDR3 length: 15 residues. V gene TRBV20-1 combines with J gene TRBJ2-3; 9 nucleotides line up with TRBD2. This receptor was taken from a man aged 30-40 years who received the YFV17D yellow fever vaccine. Source: PBMCs, taken on the day of the yellow fever booster vaccination. CDR3 sequence: CSAPPRTSGTDTQYF. In nucleotides, the CDR3 is TGCAGTGCTCCCCCAAGGACTAGCGGCACAGATACGCAGTATTTT.